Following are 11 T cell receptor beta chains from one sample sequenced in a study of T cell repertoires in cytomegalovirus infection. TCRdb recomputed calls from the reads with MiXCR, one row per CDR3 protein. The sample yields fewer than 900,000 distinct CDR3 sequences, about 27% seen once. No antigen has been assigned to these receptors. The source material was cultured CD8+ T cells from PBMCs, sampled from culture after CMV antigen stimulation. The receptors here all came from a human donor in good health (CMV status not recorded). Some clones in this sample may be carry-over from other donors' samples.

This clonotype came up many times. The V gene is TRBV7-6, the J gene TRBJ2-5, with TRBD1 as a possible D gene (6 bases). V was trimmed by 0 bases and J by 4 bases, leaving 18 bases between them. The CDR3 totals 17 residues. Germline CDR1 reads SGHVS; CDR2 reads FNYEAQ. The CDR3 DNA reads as TGTGCCAGCAGCTTAGCGCCGACACCCAGGGGCCGAGAGACCCAGTACTTC. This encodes CASSLAPTPRGRETQYF.

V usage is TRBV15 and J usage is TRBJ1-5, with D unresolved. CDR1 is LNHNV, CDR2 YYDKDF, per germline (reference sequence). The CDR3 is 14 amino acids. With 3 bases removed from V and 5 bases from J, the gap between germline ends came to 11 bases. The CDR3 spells CATSSASTYQPQHF. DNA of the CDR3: TGTGCCACCAGCAGCGCCTCGACCTATCAGCCCCAGCATTTT.

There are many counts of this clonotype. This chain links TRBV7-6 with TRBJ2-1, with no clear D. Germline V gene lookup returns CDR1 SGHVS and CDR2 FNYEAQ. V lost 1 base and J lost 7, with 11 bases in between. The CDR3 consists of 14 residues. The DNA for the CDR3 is TGTGCCAGCAGCTTAGTAATAGGGCGGAATGAGCAGTTCTTC. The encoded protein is CASSLVIGRNEQFF.

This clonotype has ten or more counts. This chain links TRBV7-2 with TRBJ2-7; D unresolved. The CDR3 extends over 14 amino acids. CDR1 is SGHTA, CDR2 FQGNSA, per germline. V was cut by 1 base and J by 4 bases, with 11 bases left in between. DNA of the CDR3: TGTGCCAGCAGCTTAGGGCAGGCGGCTTACGAGCAGTACGTC. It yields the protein CASSLGQAAYEQYV.

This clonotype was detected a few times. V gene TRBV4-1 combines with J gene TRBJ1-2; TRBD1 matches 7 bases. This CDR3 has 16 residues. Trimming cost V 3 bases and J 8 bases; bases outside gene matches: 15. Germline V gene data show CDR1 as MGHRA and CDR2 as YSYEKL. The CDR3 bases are TGCGCCAGCAGCCAGGTCTTGGGACAGAGAAGTGAAGGCTACACCTTC. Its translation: CASSQVLGQRSEGYTF.

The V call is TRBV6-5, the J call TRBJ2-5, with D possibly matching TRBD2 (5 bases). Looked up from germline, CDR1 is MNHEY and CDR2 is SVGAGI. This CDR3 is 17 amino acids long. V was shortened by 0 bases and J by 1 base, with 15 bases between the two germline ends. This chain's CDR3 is CASSYSPPAGLQETQYF. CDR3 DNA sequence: TGTGCCAGCAGTTACTCCCCTCCAGCAGGACTCCAAGAGACCCAGTACTTC.

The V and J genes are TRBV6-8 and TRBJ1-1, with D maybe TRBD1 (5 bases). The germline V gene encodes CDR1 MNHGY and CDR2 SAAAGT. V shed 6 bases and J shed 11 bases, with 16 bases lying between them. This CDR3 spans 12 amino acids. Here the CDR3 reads CASSTVQEAAFF. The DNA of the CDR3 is TGTGCCAGCAGCACCGTACAGGAGGCTGCTTTCTTT.

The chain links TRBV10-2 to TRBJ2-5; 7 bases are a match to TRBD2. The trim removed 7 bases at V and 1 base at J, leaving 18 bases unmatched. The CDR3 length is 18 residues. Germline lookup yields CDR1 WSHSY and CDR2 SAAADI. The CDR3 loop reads CASMGLRDDGGTQETQYF. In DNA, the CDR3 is TGCGCCAGCATGGGCCTTAGGGATGACGGGGGGACCCAAGAGACCCAGTACTTC.

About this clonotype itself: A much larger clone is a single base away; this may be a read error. The CDR3 bases are TGTGCCAGCAGCTTATTAGGGGCGCCTGGGCCTGACTACACCTTC. This encodes CASSLLGAPGPDYTF. The V call is TRBV7-8, the J call TRBJ1-2; D possibly corresponds to TRBD1 (5 bases). CDR1 and CDR2 from the germline V gene are SGHVS and FQNEAQ. The V end lost 2 bases, the J end lost 10 bases, and 20 bases lay between the germline ends. The CDR3 loop spans 15 amino acids.

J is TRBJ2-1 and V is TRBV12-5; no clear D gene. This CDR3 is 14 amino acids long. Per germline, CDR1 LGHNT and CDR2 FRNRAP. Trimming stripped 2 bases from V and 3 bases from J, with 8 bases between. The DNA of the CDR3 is TGTGCTAGTGGTTTGCAAACGGACTACAATGAGCAGTTCTTC. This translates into CASGLQTDYNEQFF.

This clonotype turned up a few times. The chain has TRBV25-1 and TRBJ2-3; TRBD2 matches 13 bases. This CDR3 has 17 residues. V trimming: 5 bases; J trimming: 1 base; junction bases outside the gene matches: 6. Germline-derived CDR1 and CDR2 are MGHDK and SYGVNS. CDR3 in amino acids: CASSILAGGDGTDTQYF. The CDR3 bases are TGTGCCAGCAGTATACTAGCGGGGGGGGACGGCACAGATACGCAGTATTTT.